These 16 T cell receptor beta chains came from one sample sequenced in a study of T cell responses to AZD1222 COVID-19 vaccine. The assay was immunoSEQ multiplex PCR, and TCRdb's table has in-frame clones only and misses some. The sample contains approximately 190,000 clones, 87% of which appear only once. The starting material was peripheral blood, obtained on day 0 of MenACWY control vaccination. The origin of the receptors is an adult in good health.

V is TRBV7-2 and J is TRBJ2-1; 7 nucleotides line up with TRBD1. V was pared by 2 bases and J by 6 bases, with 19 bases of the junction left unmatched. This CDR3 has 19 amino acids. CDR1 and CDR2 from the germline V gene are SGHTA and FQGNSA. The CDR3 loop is CASSLKVETGRLPINEQFF. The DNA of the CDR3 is TGTGCCAGCAGCTTAAAGGTAGAGACAGGGCGGCTACCCATCAATGAGCAGTTCTTC.

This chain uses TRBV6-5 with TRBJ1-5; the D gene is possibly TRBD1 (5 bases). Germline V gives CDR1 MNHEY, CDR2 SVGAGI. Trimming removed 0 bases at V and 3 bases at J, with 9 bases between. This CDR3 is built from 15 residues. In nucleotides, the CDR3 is TGTGCCAGCAGTTACTCAGGGGATTCCAATCAGCCCCAGCATTTT. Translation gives CASSYSGDSNQPQHF.

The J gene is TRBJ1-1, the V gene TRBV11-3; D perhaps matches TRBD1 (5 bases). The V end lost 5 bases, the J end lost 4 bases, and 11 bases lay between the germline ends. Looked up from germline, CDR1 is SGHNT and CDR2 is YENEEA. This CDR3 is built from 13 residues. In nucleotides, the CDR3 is TGTGCCAGCAGCCCAGGGTTGTCCACTGAAGCTTTCTTT. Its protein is CASSPGLSTEAFF.

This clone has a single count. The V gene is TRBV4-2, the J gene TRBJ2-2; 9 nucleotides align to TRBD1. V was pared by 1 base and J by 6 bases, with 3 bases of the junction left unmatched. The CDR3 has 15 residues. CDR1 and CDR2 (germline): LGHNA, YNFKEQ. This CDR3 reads CASSQAQGASGELFF. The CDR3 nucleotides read TGTGCCAGCAGCCAAGCACAGGGGGCATCCGGGGAGCTGTTTTTT.

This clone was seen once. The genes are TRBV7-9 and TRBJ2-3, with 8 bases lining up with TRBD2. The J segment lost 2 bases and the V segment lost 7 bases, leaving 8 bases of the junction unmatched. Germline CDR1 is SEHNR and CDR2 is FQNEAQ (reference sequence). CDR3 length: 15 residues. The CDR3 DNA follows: TGTGCCAGCAAGATTGGCGGGGGGTCCACAGATACGCAGTATTTT. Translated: CASKIGGGSTDTQYF.

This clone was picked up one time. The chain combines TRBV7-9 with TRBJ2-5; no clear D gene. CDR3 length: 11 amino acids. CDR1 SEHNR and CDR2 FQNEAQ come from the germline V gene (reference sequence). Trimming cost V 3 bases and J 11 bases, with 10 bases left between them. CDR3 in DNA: TGTGCCAGCAGCTTGAGAACAGCACAGTACTTC. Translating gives CASSLRTAQYF.

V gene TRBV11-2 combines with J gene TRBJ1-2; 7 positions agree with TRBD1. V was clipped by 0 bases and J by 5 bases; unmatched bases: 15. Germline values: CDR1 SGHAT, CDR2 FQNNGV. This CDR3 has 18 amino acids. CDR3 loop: CASSLDPRTVGQMYGYTF. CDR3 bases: TGTGCCAGCAGCTTAGATCCGCGAACGGTGGGACAGATGTATGGCTACACCTTC.

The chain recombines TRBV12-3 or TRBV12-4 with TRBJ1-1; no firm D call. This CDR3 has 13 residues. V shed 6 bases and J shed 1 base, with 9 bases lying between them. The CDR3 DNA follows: TGTGCCAGCAGCCGGACGGGGAACACTGAAGCTTTCTTT. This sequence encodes CASSRTGNTEAFF.

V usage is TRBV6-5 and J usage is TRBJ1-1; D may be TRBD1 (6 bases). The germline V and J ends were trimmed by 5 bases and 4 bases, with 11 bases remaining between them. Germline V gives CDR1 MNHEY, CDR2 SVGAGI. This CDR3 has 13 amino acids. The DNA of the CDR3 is TGTGCCAGCAGTCGCACAGGGAGCACTGAAGCTTTCTTT. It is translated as CASSRTGSTEAFF.

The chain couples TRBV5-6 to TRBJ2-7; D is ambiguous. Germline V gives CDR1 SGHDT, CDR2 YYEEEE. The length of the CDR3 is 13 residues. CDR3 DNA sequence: TGTGTCATGAAGTTGCCAGCGAGATACGAGCAGTACTTC. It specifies CVMKLPARYEQYF. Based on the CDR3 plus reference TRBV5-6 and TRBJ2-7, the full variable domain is DAGVTQSPTHLIKTRGQQVTLRCSPKSGHDTVSWYQQALGQGPQFIFQYYEEEERQRGNFPDRFSGHQFPNYSSELNVNALLLGDSALYLCVMKLPARYEQYFGPGTRLTVT.

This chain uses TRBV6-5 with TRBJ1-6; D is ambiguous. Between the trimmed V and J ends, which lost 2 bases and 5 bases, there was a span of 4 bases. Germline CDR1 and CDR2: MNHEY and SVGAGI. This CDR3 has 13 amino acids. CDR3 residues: CASSYRNNSPLHF. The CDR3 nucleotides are TGTGCCAGCAGTTACCGGAATAATTCACCCCTCCACTTT.

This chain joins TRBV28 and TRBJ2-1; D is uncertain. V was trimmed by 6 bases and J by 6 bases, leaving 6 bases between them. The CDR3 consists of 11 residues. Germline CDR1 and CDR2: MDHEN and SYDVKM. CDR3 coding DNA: TGTGCCAGCAGACATTCCAATGAGCAGTTCTTC. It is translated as CASRHSNEQFF. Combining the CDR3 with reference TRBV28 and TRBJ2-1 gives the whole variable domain DVKVTQSSRYLVKRTGEKVFLECVQDMDHENMFWYRQDPGLGLRLIYFSYDVKMKEKGDIPEGYSVSREKKERFSLILESASTNQTSMYLCASRHSNEQFFGPGTRLTVL.

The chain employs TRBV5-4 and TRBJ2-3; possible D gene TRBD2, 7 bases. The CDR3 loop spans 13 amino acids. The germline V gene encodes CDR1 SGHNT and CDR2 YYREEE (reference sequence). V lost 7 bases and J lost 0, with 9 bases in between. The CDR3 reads CASRGASTDTQYF. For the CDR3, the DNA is TGTGCCAGCCGGGGGGCGAGCACAGATACGCAGTATTTT.

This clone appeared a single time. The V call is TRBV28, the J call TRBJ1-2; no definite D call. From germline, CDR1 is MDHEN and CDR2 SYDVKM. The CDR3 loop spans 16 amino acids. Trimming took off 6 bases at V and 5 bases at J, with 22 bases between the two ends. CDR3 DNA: TGTGCCAGCAGCGTAGGTGGGGTGAACGCAGTTTATGGCTACACCTTC. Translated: CASSVGGVNAVYGYTF.

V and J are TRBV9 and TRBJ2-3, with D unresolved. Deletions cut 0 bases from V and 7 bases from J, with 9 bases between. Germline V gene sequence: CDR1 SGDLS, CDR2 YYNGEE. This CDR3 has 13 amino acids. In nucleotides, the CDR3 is TGTGCCAGCAGCGTAGCGTTGGGTCATACGCAGTATTTT. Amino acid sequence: CASSVALGHTQYF.

The CDR3 region is CASSSGTGELFF. CDR3 bases: TGTGCCAGCAGCTCGGGCACCGGGGAGCTGTTTTTT. This chain joins TRBV7-8 and TRBJ2-2; D gene ambiguous. The V end lost 4 bases, the J end lost 4 bases, and 4 bases lay between the germline ends. The CDR3 totals 12 residues. Germline lookup yields CDR1 SGHVS and CDR2 FQNEAQ.